This T cell receptor beta chain was found in a study of response to subunit inactivated influenza vaccine. This CDR3 is 15 amino acids long. V gave up 3 bases and J gave up 1 base; unmatched junction bases: 4. Germline-derived CDR1 and CDR2 are SGHRS and YFSETQ. TCRdb fed the RT-PCR reads into MiXCR, producing one record per CDR3 protein. The sample consists of a few hundred thousand distinct CDR3 sequences, roughly 20% of them appearing once. This clonotype was counted a few times. Sequenced here: PBMCs from blood, sampled less than 22 months after vaccination. This TCR was sampled from a man aged 50-75 years who received an inactivated influenza vaccine. The rearrangement links TRBV5-1 to TRBJ2-1; 7 positions match TRBD2. The CDR3 spells CASSSSGASYNEQFF. The CDR3 bases are TGCGCCAGCAGCTCAAGCGGGGCTTCCTACAATGAGCAGTTCTTC.